Below, 15 T cell receptor beta chains from the same sample are listed, as sequenced in a study of T cell responses to AZD1222 COVID-19 vaccine. The protocol was immunoSEQ multiplex PCR, while the TCRdb copy is restricted to in-frame clones and leaves out a portion. Among approximately 130,000 clones, roughly nine tenths were seen once, and the ten largest hold about 9.9%. Specimen: peripheral blood, collected 28 days after the second AZD1222 dose. These receptors were collected from an adult who received the AZD1222 COVID-19 vaccine.

The V call is TRBV6-5, the J call TRBJ1-1; D call uncertain. CDR1 MNHEY and CDR2 SVGAGI come from the germline V gene. This CDR3 is built from 13 residues. Trimming removed 2 bases from V and 7 bases from J, with 11 bases in between. CDR3 protein: CASSYHGEIEAFF. In DNA, the CDR3 is TGTGCCAGCAGTTACCATGGGGAGATTGAAGCTTTCTTT.

The J gene is TRBJ2-7, the V gene TRBV11-3, with a possible D match to TRBD2 (6 bases). This CDR3 is 15 amino acids long. Looked up from germline, CDR1 is SGHNT and CDR2 is YENEEA. Between the trimmed V and J ends, which lost 5 bases and 5 bases, there was a span of 19 bases. The CDR3 nucleotides are TGTGCCAGCAGCCCCGGAGGGGAAGCATCCCACGAGCAGTACTTC. Amino acid sequence: CASSPGGEASHEQYF.

This chain joins TRBV7-8 and TRBJ1-1, with TRBD1 as a possible D gene (6 bases). The CDR3 totals 14 residues. Trimming removed 3 bases at V and 5 bases at J, with 13 bases between. Germline loops: CDR1 SGHVS, CDR2 FQNEAQ. Here the CDR3 DNA reads TGTGCCAGCAGCTTTTCACAGGGACGGACTGAAGCTTTCTTT. This sequence encodes CASSFSQGRTEAFF.

The chain is built from TRBV7-9 and TRBJ1-2, with 7 positions matching TRBD1. The CDR3 is 14 residues long. Trimming removed 1 base from V and 8 bases from J; junction bases left unmatched: 7. Per germline, CDR1 SEHNR and CDR2 FQNEAQ (reference sequence). The CDR3 DNA reads TGTGCCAGCAGCTTAGAAAACAGGGGAACGGGCTACACCTTC. Translation: CASSLENRGTGYTF.

The chain combines TRBV5-1 with TRBJ2-2; 7 bases are a match to TRBD2. The CDR3 runs to 16 residues. V was clipped by 0 bases and J by 3 bases; unmatched bases: 5. The germline gives CDR1 SGHRS, CDR2 YFSETQ. The chain's CDR3 is CASSLVPGGYTGELFF. The CDR3 DNA follows: TGCGCCAGCAGCTTGGTCCCGGGAGGATACACCGGGGAGCTGTTTTTT. Full variable domain (missing parts from reference TRBV5-1 and TRBJ2-2): KAGVTQTPRYLIKTRGQQVTLSCSPISGHRSVSWYQQTPGQGLQFLFEYFSETQRNKGNFPGRFSGRQFSNSRSEMNVSTLELGDSALYLCASSLVPGGYTGELFFGEGSRLTVL.

The chain is built from TRBV10-2 and TRBJ2-1; D remains unclear. Germline V CDR1 and CDR2: WSHSY, SAAADI. Trimming pared 6 bases from V and 0 bases from J, leaving 6 bases between. The CDR3 sequence is 13 residues long. The CDR3 loop is CASRESSYNEQFF. CDR3 nucleotides: TGCGCCAGCAGGGAGAGCTCCTACAATGAGCAGTTCTTC.

The CDR3 DNA sequence: TGTGCCAGCAGTCCTAGCCCCACAGGGAAAAACATTCAGTACTTC. Protein product: CASSPSPTGKNIQYF. This chain links TRBV3-1 (or the pseudogene TRBV3-2) with TRBJ2-4, with D tentatively TRBD1 (6 bases). The CDR3 covers 15 residues. Germline values: CDR1 LGHDT, CDR2 YNNKEL (reference sequence). V was pared by 6 bases and J by 4 bases, with 16 bases between.

The gene calls are TRBV7-9 and TRBJ1-3, with 12 nucleotides matching TRBD1. The CDR3 extends over 16 amino acids. J lost 3 bases, V lost 5 bases, and 5 bases had no gene match. Germline CDR1 SEHNR, CDR2 FQNEAQ (reference sequence). The CDR3 DNA follows: TGTGCCAGCAGCCCGCGGGACAGGGGGCTTGGAAACACCATATATTTT. It codes for CASSPRDRGLGNTIYF.

The chain has TRBV10-1 and TRBJ2-5, with TRBD2 matching 8 bases. The CDR3 is made up of 14 amino acids. Germline CDR1 reads WNHNN; CDR2 reads SYGVQD (reference sequence). V was pared by 2 bases and J by 3 bases, with 2 bases of the junction left unmatched. For the CDR3, the DNA is TGCGCCAGCAGTGAGCGAGCGGGAGAAGAGACCCAGTACTTC. Translating gives CASSERAGEETQYF.

This chain uses TRBV11-2 with TRBJ1-4, with 9 bases matching TRBD1. V was pared by 5 bases and J by 8 bases, with 6 bases of the junction left unmatched. The length of the CDR3 is 14 residues. Germline V gene data show CDR1 as SGHAT and CDR2 as FQNNGV. CDR3 DNA: TGTGCCAGCAGCCGGGACAGGGATCAGGAAAAACTGTTTTTT. The encoded protein is CASSRDRDQEKLFF.

V usage is TRBV5-1 and J usage is TRBJ1-2; D remains ambiguous. Between the trimmed V and J ends, which lost 2 bases and 6 bases, there was a span of 11 bases. The CDR3 is 13 residues long. Germline V gene lookup returns CDR1 SGHRS and CDR2 YFSETQ. CDR3 nucleotide sequence: TGCGCCAGCAGCTTTAACACCCGGAATGGCTACACCTTC. This gives the protein CASSFNTRNGYTF.

The chain uses TRBV18 and TRBJ2-7; 7 bases fit TRBD2. V lost 3 bases to trimming and J lost 0 bases; unmatched junction nucleotides: 20. The CDR3 sequence is 20 residues long. Germline V gene data show CDR1 as KGHSH and CDR2 as LQKENI. DNA for the CDR3: TGTGCCAGCTCACCGAGGAGCGGGATAGGGGATGTGACAGTCTCCTACGAGCAGTACTTC. It codes for CASSPRSGIGDVTVSYEQYF. Complete variable domain (other parts from reference TRBV18 and TRBJ2-7): NAGVMQNPRHLVRRRGQEARLRCSPMKGHSHVYWYRQLPEEGLKFMVYLQKENIIDESGMPKERFSAEFPKEGPSILRIQQVVRGDSAAYFCASSPRSGIGDVTVSYEQYFGPGTRLTVT.

V and J are TRBV5-1 and TRBJ1-6; D unresolved. The germline V gene encodes CDR1 SGHRS and CDR2 YFSETQ. This CDR3 spans 13 amino acids. Trimming took 4 bases from V and 7 from J, leaving 9 bases between them. The DNA for the CDR3 is TGCGCCAGCAGCGTCCAGGAAAATTCACCCCTCCACTTT. This gives the protein CASSVQENSPLHF.

V gene TRBV12-3 or TRBV12-4 combines with J gene TRBJ1-3; D gene ambiguous. With 5 bases removed from V and 7 bases from J, the gap between germline ends came to 6 bases. CDR3 length: 11 amino acids. The CDR3, as DNA: TGTGCCAGCAGTCCTCGTAACACCATATATTTT. Translation: CASSPRNTIYF.

The V gene is TRBV10-3, the J gene TRBJ2-1, with D tentatively TRBD1 (6 bases). The ends were cut back, 2 bases at V and 1 base at J, with 12 bases in the middle. The germline V gene encodes CDR1 ENHRY and CDR2 SYGVKD. The CDR3 is 16 amino acids. CDR3 loop: CAISEPGEGSYNEQFF. Here the CDR3 DNA reads TGTGCCATCAGTGAGCCAGGGGAAGGGTCCTACAATGAGCAGTTCTTC.